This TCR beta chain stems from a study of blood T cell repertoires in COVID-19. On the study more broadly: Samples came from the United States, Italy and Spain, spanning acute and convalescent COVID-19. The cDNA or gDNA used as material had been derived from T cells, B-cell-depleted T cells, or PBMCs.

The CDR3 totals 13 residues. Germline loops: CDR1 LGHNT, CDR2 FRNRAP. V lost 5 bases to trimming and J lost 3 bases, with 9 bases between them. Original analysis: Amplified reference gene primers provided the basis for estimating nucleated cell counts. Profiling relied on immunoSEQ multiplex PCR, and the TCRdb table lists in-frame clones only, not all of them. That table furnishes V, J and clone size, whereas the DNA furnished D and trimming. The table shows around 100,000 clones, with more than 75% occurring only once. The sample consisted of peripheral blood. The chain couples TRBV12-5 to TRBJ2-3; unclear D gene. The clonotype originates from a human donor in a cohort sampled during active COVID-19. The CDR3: CASGPDLTDTQYF. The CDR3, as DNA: TGTGCTAGTGGTCCAGACTTAACAGATACGCAGTATTTT.